This is a list of T cell receptor beta chains from one sample in a study of siplizumab effects on memory and regulatory T cells. Clones were read by immunoSEQ multiplex PCR, and TCRdb kept only the in-frame ones, dropping some. The sample has approximately 100,000 clones, roughly 93% seen once. The specimen was non-Treg CD4+ T cells sorted from blood. All receptors come from a human donor in good health. CDR3s include the opening cysteine and the closing phenylalanine or tryptophan. The order of the fields is J gene, D gene, clone size, V gene, CDR3 DNA, CDR3 protein. The D gene is left open where the match is weak. The size of a clone is reported for some rows only, either as once, few or many, or as a class for expanded clones.

TRBJ2-3,-,-,TRBV7-2,TGTGCCAGCACCACAGGGAAAGATACGCAGTATTTT,CASTTGKDTQYF
TRBJ2-1,-,-,TRBV5-5,TGTGCCAGCAGCTTGGGGCAGGGTTCCTACAATGAGCAGTTCTTC,CASSLGQGSYNEQFF
TRBJ1-4,-,-,TRBV9,TGTGCCAGCAGCGTACGCTCGACAACAACTAATGAAAAACTGTTTTTT,CASSVRSTTTNEKLFF
TRBJ2-6,-,-,TRBV6-1,TGTGCCAGCTACAAGTCTGGGGCCAACGTCCTGACTTTC,CASYKSGANVLTF
TRBJ1-2,-,-,TRBV12-1,TGTGCCAGCAGATGTTGTGATCCCTATGGCTACACCTTC,CASRCCDPYGYTF
TRBJ2-3,-,once,TRBV11-2,TGTGCCAGCAGCTTGGGGTTTTCAACAGATACGCAGTATTTT,CASSLGFSTDTQYF
TRBJ2-2,TRBD1,-,TRBV7-2,TGTGCCAGCAGCTTCGGACAGGCCGGGGAGCTGTTTTTT,CASSFGQAGELFF
TRBJ1-3,TRBD1,-,TRBV7-2,TGTGCCAGCAGCCTTACAGGGGGCGGAAACACCATATATTTT,CASSLTGGGNTIYF
TRBJ1-2,-,-,TRBV19,TGTGCCAGTAGTTTCGGACAGTCTGGCTACACCTTC,CASSFGQSGYTF
TRBJ2-1,TRBD1,-,TRBV7-9,TGTGCCAGCAGCTTAGGGGACAGACAGATATACAATGAGCAGTTCTTC,CASSLGDRQIYNEQFF
TRBJ2-2,-,once,TRBV2,TGTGCCAGCACGGAACAGGGCCGGGACACCGGGGAGCTGTTTTTT,CASTEQGRDTGELFF
TRBJ2-3,TRBD2,-,TRBV30,TGTGCCTGGAGTGTCCGAGCGGGGTACACAGATACGCAGTATTTT,CAWSVRAGYTDTQYF
TRBJ2-7,TRBD1,-,TRBV10-3,TGTGCCACCCGGACAGGGTCTAACGAGCAGTACTTC,CATRTGSNEQYF
TRBJ1-2,-,-,TRBV5-1,TGCGCCAGCAGCTTGGGGGGGCCGGATGGCTACACCTTC,CASSLGGPDGYTF
TRBJ1-1,-,-,TRBV30,TGTGCCTGGAGTGTGGGGTTGTTCGGTGCTGAAGCTTTCTTT,CAWSVGLFGAEAFF
TRBJ1-1,-,-,TRBV11-1,TGTGCCAGCAGCCCGATGACAGTTATGAACACTGAAGCTTTCTTT,CASSPMTVMNTEAFF
TRBJ2-1,TRBD2,-,TRBV5-1,TGCGCCAGCAGCTTACGGGGGGATTACAATGAGCAGTTCTTC,CASSLRGDYNEQFF
TRBJ2-5,TRBD2,-,TRBV5-1,TGCGCCACTTCCGGGACTAGCGAGAGAACCGGCCAAGAGACCCAGTACTTC,CATSGTSERTGQETQYF
TRBJ2-2,-,-,TRBV6-5,TGTGCCAGCATTAGCCCGAACACCGGGGAGCTGTTTTTT,CASISPNTGELFF
TRBJ2-5,TRBD1,-,TRBV11-2,TGTGCCAGCAGCTTAGAAGCAGGGACAGGGGGCCGGGAGACCCAGTACTTC,CASSLEAGTGGRETQYF
TRBJ2-3,-,-,TRBV7-3,TGTGCCAGCAGCTTACCCTCTCTTACGCAGTATTTT,CASSLPSLTQYF
TRBJ1-2,-,-,TRBV27,TGTGCCAGCAGTTTAATAGGGCAGGGAGGGAGTGGCGGCTACACCTTC,CASSLIGQGGSGGYTF
TRBJ1-5,-,-,TRBV19,TGTGCCAGTACCCTCGACGGTAGCAATCAGCCCCAGCATTTT,CASTLDGSNQPQHF
TRBJ2-5,-,-,TRBV7-6,TGTGCCAGCAGCTTACGCCCTCAGGATCCAGAGACCCAGTACTTC,CASSLRPQDPETQYF
TRBJ2-2,-,-,TRBV18,TGTGCCGGCACTTTTCCCGCGGGGCAGGGCACCGGGGAGCTGTTTTTT,CAGTFPAGQGTGELFF
TRBJ2-1,-,-,TRBV5-3,TGTGCCAGAAGCTTGGACGTTGGTCGCAATGAGCAGTTCTTC,CARSLDVGRNEQFF
TRBJ1-6,TRBD1,once,TRBV7-6,TGTGCCAGCAGCATAGACAGGGTCTATAATTCACCCCTCCACTTT,CASSIDRVYNSPLHF
TRBJ1-6,TRBD1,-,TRBV5-3,TGTGCCAGAAGCACCCCCTTACCGGGACAGGGGCCCTCACCCCTCCACTTT,CARSTPLPGQGPSPLHF
TRBJ1-5,-,-,TRBV5-1,TGCGCCAGGACGCTCGACAAAAGCAATCAGCCCCAGCATTTT,CARTLDKSNQPQHF
TRBJ1-4,-,-,TRBV18,TGTGCCAGCTCATCAGGGAGGGATAGGCTGTTTTTT,CASSSGRDRLFF
TRBJ1-3,-,-,TRBV28,TGTGCCAGCAGTTTATGGTCAACTGGAAACACCATATATTTT,CASSLWSTGNTIYF
TRBJ2-1,-,-,TRBV5-6,TGTGCCAGCAGCTTGTTCTGGGGGACTGCCTACAATGAGCAGTTCTTC,CASSLFWGTAYNEQFF
TRBJ2-5,-,-,TRBV6-6,TGTGCCAGCTCTGGGGTTCAAGAGACCCAGTACTTC,CASSGVQETQYF
TRBJ1-5,-,-,TRBV19,TGTGCCAGTACCCCAAGTCTGGGCAATCAGCCCCAGCATTTT,CASTPSLGNQPQHF
TRBJ2-1,-,-,TRBV9,TGTGCCAGCAGCGTACTGGGGAGAGGCTCCTACAATGAGCAGTTCTTC,CASSVLGRGSYNEQFF
TRBJ1-4,-,-,TRBV7-2,TGTGCCAGCAGCCTCGAGCCTGCAACTAATGAAAAACTGTTTTTT,CASSLEPATNEKLFF
TRBJ1-2,-,-,TRBV19,TGTGCCAGTAGTATGCTAGGGTCGGGAGGCTACACCTTC,CASSMLGSGGYTF
TRBJ2-7,TRBD2,-,TRBV18,TGTGCCAGCTCACCACCGGGGAGGGGATCCTACGAGCAGTACTTC,CASSPPGRGSYEQYF
TRBJ1-6,TRBD1,-,TRBV5-1,TGCGCCAGCAGCTCAGGACAGGTTAATTCACCCCTCCACTTT,CASSSGQVNSPLHF
TRBJ2-5,-,-,TRBV2,TGTGCCAGCAGTGTTTCCCGGGCCTCAAACGGGGCCCAGTACTTC,CASSVSRASNGAQYF
TRBJ1-6,TRBD1,-,TRBV5-4,TGTGCCAGCAGCTTGTTGGGACAGGGTAGATCACCCCTCCACTTT,CASSLLGQGRSPLHF
TRBJ2-4,-,-,TRBV14,TGTGCCAGCAGCCAAGAAGGCGGTGCGGGGCGGACCATTCAGTACTTC,CASSQEGGAGRTIQYF
TRBJ1-6,-,-,TRBV12-2,TGTGCAAGTCGCAGAGTAACGAGCTCCTATAATTCACCCCTCCACTTT,CASRRVTSSYNSPLHF
TRBJ1-2,-,-,TRBV7-2,TGTGCCAGCAGCTTAGGCTACGTAGGCTCGAACTATGGCTACACCTTC,CASSLGYVGSNYGYTF
TRBJ2-4,TRBD1,-,TRBV30,TGTGCCCAAGGACAGGGGGCTGCCAAAAACATTCAGTACTTC,CAQGQGAAKNIQYF
TRBJ2-4,TRBD1,-,TRBV14,TGTGCCAGCAGCCAAGATGGGGGACAGGGGTTCGTCACCAAAAACATTCAGTACTTC,CASSQDGGQGFVTKNIQYF
TRBJ2-7,-,-,TRBV6-5,TGTGCCAGCAGAAAAGGGGGCGAGCAGTACTTC,CASRKGGEQYF
TRBJ1-2,-,-,TRBV9,TGTGCCAGCAGCAGTCGGACAGACTACTATGGCTACACCTTC,CASSSRTDYYGYTF
TRBJ1-5,-,-,TRBV7-9,TGTGCCAGCAGCTACCGGGCGGAGCCCCAGCATTTT,CASSYRAEPQHF
TRBJ2-5,TRBD2,-,TRBV7-6,TGTGCCAGCAGCCCAAGCGGGGGAGAGACCCAGTACTTC,CASSPSGGETQYF
TRBJ2-3,-,-,TRBV19,TGTGCCAGCTCCAGTGACAGGCCGGTCGGCTCAGATACGCAGTATTTT,CASSSDRPVGSDTQYF
TRBJ1-3,-,-,TRBV28,TGTGCCAGCAGTTTCGAGGCCTCAGTGTTCGGAAACACCATATATTTT,CASSFEASVFGNTIYF
TRBJ2-7,TRBD1,-,TRBV2,TGTGCCAGCAGCACGACAGGGGTGAACGAGCAGTACTTC,CASSTTGVNEQYF
TRBJ2-7,-,-,TRBV18,TGTGCCAGCTCACCAGGGCAGGACTACGAGCAGTACTTC,CASSPGQDYEQYF